Here is one T cell receptor beta chain with its context. What it binds is not known. The data were obtained in a study of cytomegalovirus exposure and HLA in healthy donors. Overall study: The 130 or so validation repertoires, a later analysis reported, used the same platform as the approximately 650 first-cohort repertoires. Points from the study as a whole: Reportedly, diagnosis of cytomegalovirus status by the classifier showed high specificity and sensitivity. Rarity held for most TCR sequences, but there were some public TCRs that occurred in many donors.

The protocol was immunoSEQ multiplex PCR, while the TCRdb copy is restricted to in-frame clones and leaves out a portion. Of 57,000 or so clones detected, around 94% appear once; the ten largest clones hold approximately 2.1%. The TCR comes from a man between 18 and 29 years old in good health and CMV-seronegative. Sequenced: PBMCs.

The DNA of the CDR3 is TGTGCCAGCTCACCACCGTGGGAGGAGCAGTTCTTC. It codes for CASSPPWEEQFF. The J gene is TRBJ2-1, the V gene TRBV18; weak D call: TRBD2 (5 bases). The germline CDR1 and CDR2 sequences are KGHSH and LQKENI. CDR3 size: 12 residues. The germline V and J ends were trimmed by 0 bases and 10 bases, with 7 bases remaining between them.